This T cell receptor (beta chain) is from a study of Graves' ophthalmopathy and Graves' hyperthyroidism. Findings and limits, study-wide: Between ophthalmopathy and stable hyperthyroidism, a 13-signature model drew a separation with roughly 88% sensitivity and less than 83% specificity.

Investigators amplified TCR beta CDR3 regions from RNA transcripts. Following a first-round RT-PCR that used HTBI primers, a second-round multiplex PCR was carried out. Each CDR3 protein is one row after TCRdb ran MiXCR on the multiplex PCR reads. The sample shows 600,000 to 950,000 distinct CDR3 sequences, 40% of them seen only once. Under 3 months in duration, the ophthalmopathy in affected donors had moderate-to-severe activity, CAS ≥3 and NOSPECS ≥4. Diagnosis used clinical symptoms, serum thyroxine, TRAb, thyroid ultrasound and orbital computed tomography. PBMCs were isolated from an approximately 10 ml sample of fresh peripheral blood. Comments on this clonotype: Its antigen is not identified.

The germline gives CDR1 SNHLY, CDR2 FYNNEI. CDR3 length: 16 amino acids. V gave up 6 bases and J gave up 6 bases, with 24 bases separating them. This TCR was sampled from an adult man with Graves' ophthalmopathy. V usage is TRBV2 and J usage is TRBJ2-7; D may correspond to TRBD1 or TRBD2 (6 bases each). The specimen sequenced was peripheral blood. The DNA of the CDR3 is TGTGCCAGCAGCCAATCGTTGGGGGGCTCTTCCATCGAGCAGTACTTC. This gives the protein CASSQSLGGSSIEQYF.